Listed below are T cell receptor beta chains from one sample, sequenced in a study of CD8 T cells in ankylosing spondylitis. Each CDR3 protein is one row after TCRdb ran MiXCR on the 5' RACE reads. The repertoire includes a few hundred thousand distinct CDR3 sequences, around 7.9% of them detected once, and 12% to 15% sits in the top ten. Material for sequencing was blood, either unsorted or a sorted T cell fraction (not recorded which). The receptors shown here come from a male donor with ankylosing spondylitis. Each CDR3 is given with its conserved first and last residue. Each record gives: V gene, D gene, clone size, J gene, CDR3 protein, CDR3 DNA. A D gene is named only where the DNA matches it firmly. Rows give clone size only sometimes, using once, few, many, or a class for an expanded clone.

TRBV27	.	many	TRBJ1-3	CASTEGGAGNTIYF	TGTGCCAGCACCGAGGGAGGGGCTGGAAACACCATATATTTT
TRBV2	.	many	TRBJ2-3	CASSELGNTDTQYF	TGTGCCAGCAGTGAGTTGGGGAACACAGATACGCAGTATTTT
TRBV28	.	few	TRBJ1-5	CASSLLLGRKPQHF	TGTGCCAGCAGTTTATTGTTAGGGCGAAAGCCCCAGCATTTT
TRBV20-1	.	once	TRBJ2-7	CSASSSDGAYEQYF	TGCAGTGCTTCCTCGTCGGACGGGGCCTACGAGCAGTACTTC
TRBV6-1	.	few	TRBJ1-2	CASSEEIPLPHYGYTF	TGTGCCAGCAGTGAAGAGATCCCCCTACCCCACTATGGCTACACCTTC
TRBV19	TRBD1	many	TRBJ2-5	CASSTDREETQYF	TGTGCCAGTAGTACGGACAGGGAAGAGACCCAGTACTTC
TRBV29-1	TRBD2	many	TRBJ2-1	CSVLTSGSYNEQFF	TGCAGCGTCCTGACTAGCGGGAGCTACAATGAGCAGTTCTTC
TRBV7-8	TRBD2	many	TRBJ2-1	CASSPGTSGESYNEQFF	TGTGCCAGCAGCCCCGGGACTAGCGGGGAATCCTACAATGAGCAGTTCTTC
TRBV6-2/TRBV6-3	.	many	TRBJ2-1	CASSYTQDSYNEQFF	TGTGCCAGCAGCTATACCCAGGATTCATACAATGAGCAGTTCTTC
TRBV29-1	TRBD1	many	TRBJ2-2	CSVTGENTGELFF	TGCAGCGTGACAGGGGAGAACACCGGGGAGCTGTTTTTT
TRBV6-5	.	many	TRBJ2-5	CASSYSTGREEEETQYF	TGTGCCAGCAGTTACTCGACAGGTCGGGAGGAGGAAGAGACCCAGTACTTC
TRBV12-3/TRBV12-4	.	many	TRBJ2-2	CASSLSAGPTGELFF	TGTGCCAGCAGTTTATCGGCAGGGCCCACCGGGGAGCTGTTTTTT
TRBV11-1	.	many	TRBJ1-2	CASSTGGPYGYTF	TGTGCCAGCAGCACGGGGGGACCATATGGCTACACCTTC
TRBV5-1	.	many	TRBJ2-1	CASSPKIGTSYNEQFF	TGCGCCAGCAGCCCAAAAATTGGCACTTCATACAATGAGCAGTTCTTC
TRBV10-1	TRBD2	few	TRBJ2-1	CASSESMREGGYNEQFF	TGCGCCAGCAGTGAGTCCATGCGGGAGGGCGGGTACAATGAGCAGTTCTTC
TRBV19	.	few	TRBJ1-1	CASSNGAPLLMNTEAFF	TGTGCCAGTAGTAATGGGGCGCCACTCCTTATGAACACTGAAGCTTTCTTT
TRBV10-3	.	many	TRBJ2-7	CAISESGDTRNPYEQYF	TGTGCCATCAGTGAGTCGGGGGACACTCGAAACCCGTACGAGCAGTACTTC
TRBV6-2/TRBV6-3	TRBD2	many	TRBJ2-1	CASSYSVAGGPWQFF	TGTGCCAGCAGTTACTCTGTAGCGGGAGGGCCATGGCAGTTCTTC
TRBV7-9	.	many	TRBJ2-1	CASSLDLTGRYNEQFF	TGTGCCAGCAGCTTAGATCTAACAGGGAGGTACAATGAGCAGTTCTTC
TRBV10-3	.	.	TRBJ2-7	CAISETVYYEQYF	TGTGCCATCAGTGAGACGGTATACTACGAGCAGTACTTC
TRBV11-2	.	many	TRBJ2-7	CASRPEPRGMYEQYF	TGTGCCAGCAGACCGGAGCCCAGGGGTATGTACGAGCAGTACTTC
TRBV19	.	many	TRBJ2-1	CASSITPGIYNEQFF	TGTGCCAGTAGTATAACGCCAGGTATCTACAATGAGCAGTTCTTC
TRBV6-2/TRBV6-3	.	many	TRBJ2-5	CASSPRTAMLAQYF	TGTGCCAGCAGTCCTCGGACAGCTATGTTGGCCCAGTACTTC
TRBV11-2	.	many	TRBJ2-1	CASSMYQAKEQFF	TGTGCCAGCAGCATGTATCAGGCAAAGGAGCAGTTCTTC
TRBV2	.	many	TRBJ2-1	CASSEALAPEQFF	TGTGCCAGCAGTGAAGCGCTGGCCCCCGAGCAGTTCTTC
TRBV12-3/TRBV12-4	.	.	TRBJ2-6	CASSPRTAFSGANVLTF	TGTGCCAGCAGCCCCCGGACTGCCTTCTCTGGGGCCAACGTCCTGACTTTC
TRBV5-4	TRBD1	many	TRBJ2-2	CASSYTGGSNTGELFF	TGTGCCAGCAGCTATACAGGGGGCTCGAACACCGGGGAGCTGTTTTTT
TRBV7-7	TRBD2	many	TRBJ2-1	CASSALAGRGHEQFF	TGTGCTAGCAGCGCACTAGCGGGGCGAGGACATGAGCAGTTCTTC
TRBV12-3/TRBV12-4	.	many	TRBJ2-7	CASSLNPFDGPSYEQYF	TGTGCCAGCAGTTTAAACCCGTTTGACGGCCCTTCCTACGAGCAGTACTTC
TRBV15	.	many	TRBJ2-1	CATSSGLVGDEQFF	TGTGCCACCAGCAGCGGACTTGTTGGGGATGAGCAGTTCTTC
TRBV3-1	.	.	TRBJ2-2	CASTPGRTNTGELFF	TGTGCCAGCACCCCGGGACGGACGAACACCGGGGAGCTGTTTTTT
TRBV4-1	.	many	TRBJ2-3	CASSQGGRSGTDTQYF	TGCGCCAGCAGCCAAGGCGGGCGAAGCGGGACAGATACGCAGTATTTT
TRBV9	.	many	TRBJ1-2	CASFGTNYGYTF	TGTGCCAGCTTCGGGACTAACTATGGCTACACCTTC
TRBV4-3	.	once	TRBJ1-1	CASSPSRAGTEAFF	TGCGCCAGCAGCCCCTCTAGGGCGGGGACTGAAGCTTTCTTT
TRBV5-1	TRBD1	.	TRBJ2-2	CASRTTTQGADTGELFF	TGCGCCAGCAGAACGACGACCCAGGGGGCAGACACCGGGGAGCTGTTTTTT
TRBV7-9	.	.	TRBJ2-2	CASSPRSGTGELFF	TGTGCCAGCAGCCCGCGGTCGGGGACCGGGGAGCTGTTTTTT
TRBV20-1	.	.	TRBJ2-1	CSARVPYGANEQFF	TGCAGTGCTAGAGTCCCGTACGGGGCCAATGAGCAGTTCTTC
TRBV12-3/TRBV12-4	TRBD1	many	TRBJ1-5	CASSPGTVNQPQHF	TGTGCCAGCAGTCCCGGGACAGTTAATCAGCCCCAGCATTTT
TRBV12-3/TRBV12-4	TRBD1	.	TRBJ2-7	CASSQGVWEQYF	TGTGCCAGCAGTCAGGGGGTCTGGGAGCAGTACTTC
TRBV5-1	.	many	TRBJ2-3	CASSLGLRSTDTQYF	TGCGCCAGCAGCTTGGGGCTTCGTAGCACAGATACGCAGTATTTT
TRBV6-5	TRBD2	.	TRBJ2-2	CASSYFTSGDTGELFF	TGTGCCAGCAGTTACTTTACTAGCGGGGACACCGGGGAGCTGTTTTTT
TRBV11-2	.	few	TRBJ2-5	CASKRGREETQYF	TGTGCCAGCAAAAGAGGCAGGGAGGAGACCCAGTACTTC